This T cell receptor beta chain was sequenced during a study of OX40 agonist ivuxolimab in advanced cancers. Germline-derived CDR1 and CDR2 are MNHEY and SMNVEV (reference sequence). The trim removed 7 bases at V and 10 bases at J, leaving 12 bases unmatched. The CDR3 runs to 14 residues. The assay was immunoSEQ multiplex PCR, and TCRdb's table has in-frame clones only and misses some. Of 25,000 to 35,000 clones listed, around 87% are singletons. The origin of this receptor is an adult with an advanced solid tumor such as melanoma, head and neck, liver or kidney cancer. The source was CD4+ or CD8+ T cells sorted from blood, collected in a trial of the OX40 agonist ivuxolimab. This chain connects TRBV27 to TRBJ2-1; 8 nucleotides align to TRBD2. In nucleotides, the CDR3 is TGTGCCAGCACTGCCGGGACTAGACGGGGCGAGCAGTTCTTC. Protein sequence: CASTAGTRRGEQFF.